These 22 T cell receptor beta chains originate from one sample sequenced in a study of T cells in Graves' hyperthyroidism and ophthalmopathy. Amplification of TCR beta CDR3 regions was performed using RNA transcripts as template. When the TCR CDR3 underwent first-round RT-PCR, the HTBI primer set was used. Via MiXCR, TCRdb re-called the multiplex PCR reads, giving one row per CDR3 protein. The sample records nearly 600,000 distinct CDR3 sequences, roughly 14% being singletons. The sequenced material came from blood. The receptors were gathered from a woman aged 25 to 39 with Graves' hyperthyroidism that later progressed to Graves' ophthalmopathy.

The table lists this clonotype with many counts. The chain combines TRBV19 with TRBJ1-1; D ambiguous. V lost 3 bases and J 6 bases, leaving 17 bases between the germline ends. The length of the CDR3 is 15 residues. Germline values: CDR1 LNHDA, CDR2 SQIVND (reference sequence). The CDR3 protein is CASSMLGAPGAEAFF. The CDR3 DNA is TGTGCCAGTAGTATGCTGGGAGCGCCAGGCGCTGAAGCTTTCTTT.

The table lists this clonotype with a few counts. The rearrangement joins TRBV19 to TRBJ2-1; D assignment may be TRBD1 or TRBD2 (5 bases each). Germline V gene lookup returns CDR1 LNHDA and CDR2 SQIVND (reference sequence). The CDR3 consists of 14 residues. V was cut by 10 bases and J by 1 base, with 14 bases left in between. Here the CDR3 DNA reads TGTGCCACCTCCGAGGGGAATTCCTACAATGAGCAGTTCTTC. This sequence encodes CATSEGNSYNEQFF.

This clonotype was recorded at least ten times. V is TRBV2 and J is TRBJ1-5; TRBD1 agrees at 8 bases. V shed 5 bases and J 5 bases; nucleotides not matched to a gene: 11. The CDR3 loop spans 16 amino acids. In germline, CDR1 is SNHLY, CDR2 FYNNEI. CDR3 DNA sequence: TGTGCCAGCAGTACTCCGGACAGGGATATCGATCAGCCCCAGCATTTT. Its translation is CASSTPDRDIDQPQHF.

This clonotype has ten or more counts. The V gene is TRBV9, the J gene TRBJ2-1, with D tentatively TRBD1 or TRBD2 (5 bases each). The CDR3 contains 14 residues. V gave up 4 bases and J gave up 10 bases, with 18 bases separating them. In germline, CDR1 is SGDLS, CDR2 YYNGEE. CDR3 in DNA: TGTGCCAGCAGCCAAGAGAGCTCCTGGGGGGAGCAGTTCTTC. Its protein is CASSQESSWGEQFF.

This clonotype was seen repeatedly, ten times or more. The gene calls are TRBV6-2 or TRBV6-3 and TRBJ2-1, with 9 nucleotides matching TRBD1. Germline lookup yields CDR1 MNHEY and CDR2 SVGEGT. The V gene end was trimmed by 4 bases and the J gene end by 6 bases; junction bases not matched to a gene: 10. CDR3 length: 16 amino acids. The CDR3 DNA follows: TGTGCCAGCAGTTTCACGGGGACAGGGTTTTCCAATGAGCAGTTCTTC. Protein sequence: CASSFTGTGFSNEQFF.

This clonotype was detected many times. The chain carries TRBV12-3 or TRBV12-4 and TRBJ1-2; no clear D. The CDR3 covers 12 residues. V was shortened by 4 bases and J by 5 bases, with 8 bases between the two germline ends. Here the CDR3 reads CASSSYGYGYTF. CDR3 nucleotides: TGTGCCAGCAGTTCGTATGGGTATGGCTACACCTTC.

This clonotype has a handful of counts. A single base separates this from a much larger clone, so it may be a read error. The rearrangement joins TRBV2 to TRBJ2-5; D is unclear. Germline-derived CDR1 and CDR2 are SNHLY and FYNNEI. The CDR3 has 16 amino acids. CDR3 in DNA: TGTGCCAGCTGTGAAGGTGAACAGTCAATCCAAGAGACCCAGTACTTC. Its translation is CASCEGEQSIQETQYF.

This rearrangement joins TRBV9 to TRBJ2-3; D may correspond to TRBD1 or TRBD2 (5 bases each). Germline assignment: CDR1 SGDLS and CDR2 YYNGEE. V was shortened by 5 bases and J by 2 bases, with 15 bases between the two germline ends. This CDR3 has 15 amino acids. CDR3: CASSDTGTDTDTQYF. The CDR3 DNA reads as TGTGCCAGCAGTGATACCGGGACGGACACAGATACGCAGTATTTT.

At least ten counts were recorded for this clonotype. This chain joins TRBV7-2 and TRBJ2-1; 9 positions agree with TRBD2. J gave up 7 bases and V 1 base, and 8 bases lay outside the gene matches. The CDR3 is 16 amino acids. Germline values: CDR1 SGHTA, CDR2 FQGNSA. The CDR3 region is CASSLEGAGGVNEQFF. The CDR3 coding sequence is TGTGCCAGCAGCTTAGAAGGGGCGGGAGGGGTAAATGAGCAGTTCTTC.

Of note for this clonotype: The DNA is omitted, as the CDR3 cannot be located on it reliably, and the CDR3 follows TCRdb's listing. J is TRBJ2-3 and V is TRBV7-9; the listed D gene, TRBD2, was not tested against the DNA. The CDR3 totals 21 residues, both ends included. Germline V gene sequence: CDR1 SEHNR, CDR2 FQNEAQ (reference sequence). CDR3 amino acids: CASSFYICSADYSGGTDTQYF.

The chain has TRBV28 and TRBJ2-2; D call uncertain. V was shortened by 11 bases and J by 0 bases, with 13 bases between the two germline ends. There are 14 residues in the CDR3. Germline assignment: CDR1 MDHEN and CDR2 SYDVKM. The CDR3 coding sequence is TGTGCCCTTGGACGATCTACGAACACCGGGGAGCTGTTTTTT. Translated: CALGRSTNTGELFF. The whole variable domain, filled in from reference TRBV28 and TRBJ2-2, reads DVKVTQSSRYLVKRTGEKVFLECVQDMDHENMFWYRQDPGLGLRLIYFSYDVKMKEKGDIPEGYSVSREKKERFSLILESASTNQTSMYLCALGRSTNTGELFFGEGSRLTVL.

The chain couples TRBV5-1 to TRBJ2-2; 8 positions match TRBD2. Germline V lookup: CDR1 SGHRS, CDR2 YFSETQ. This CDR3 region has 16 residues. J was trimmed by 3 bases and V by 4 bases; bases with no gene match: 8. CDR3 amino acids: CASSVSGSYDTGELFF. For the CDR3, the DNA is TGCGCCAGCAGCGTGAGCGGGAGCTACGACACCGGGGAGCTGTTTTTT.

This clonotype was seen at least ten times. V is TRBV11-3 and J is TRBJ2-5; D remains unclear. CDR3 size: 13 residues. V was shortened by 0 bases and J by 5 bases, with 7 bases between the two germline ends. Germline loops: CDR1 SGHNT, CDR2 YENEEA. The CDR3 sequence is CASSLEGPETQYF. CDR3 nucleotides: TGTGCCAGCAGCTTAGAGGGTCCGGAGACCCAGTACTTC.

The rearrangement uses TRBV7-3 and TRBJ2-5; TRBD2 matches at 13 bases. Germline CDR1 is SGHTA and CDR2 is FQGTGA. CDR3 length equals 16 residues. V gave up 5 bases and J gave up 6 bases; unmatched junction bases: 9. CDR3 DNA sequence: TGTGCCAGCAGCCCCGGACTAGCGGGAGATCGGCAGACCCAGTACTTC. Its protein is CASSPGLAGDRQTQYF. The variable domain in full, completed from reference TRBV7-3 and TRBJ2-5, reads GAGVSQTPSNKVTEKGKYVELRCDPISGHTALYWYRQSLGQGPEFLIYFQGTGAADDSGLPNDRFFAVRPEGSVSTLKIQRTERGDSAVYLCASSPGLAGDRQTQYFGPGTRLLVL.

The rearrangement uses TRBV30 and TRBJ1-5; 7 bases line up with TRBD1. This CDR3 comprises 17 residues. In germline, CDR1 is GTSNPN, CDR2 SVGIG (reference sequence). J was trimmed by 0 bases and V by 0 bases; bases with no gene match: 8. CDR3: CAWSVVTGSYSNQPQHF. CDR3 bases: TGTGCCTGGAGTGTCGTGACAGGGAGTTATAGCAATCAGCCCCAGCATTTT.

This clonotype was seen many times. Here the CDR3 DNA reads TGTGCCAGCAGTCTCCCTAGGGGGACAGCTAGCAATCAGCCCCAGCATTTT. Translation: CASSLPRGTASNQPQHF. The chain couples TRBV27 to TRBJ1-5; 7 bases match TRBD1. The CDR3 runs to 17 residues. The V gene end was trimmed by 5 bases and the J gene end by 0 bases; junction bases not matched to a gene: 10. Germline V CDR1 and CDR2: MNHEY, SMNVEV (reference sequence).

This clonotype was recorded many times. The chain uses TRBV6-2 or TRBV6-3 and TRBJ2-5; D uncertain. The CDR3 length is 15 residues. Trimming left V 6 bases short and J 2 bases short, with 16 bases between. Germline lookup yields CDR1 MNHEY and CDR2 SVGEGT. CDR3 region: CASRRHSVEQETQYF. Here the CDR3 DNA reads TGTGCCAGCAGACGCCACAGCGTAGAACAAGAGACCCAGTACTTC.

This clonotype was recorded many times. The CDR3 sequence: CASRADREGQTQYF. CDR3 bases: TGTGCCAGCAGGGCCGACAGGGAGGGACAGACCCAGTACTTC. The chain recombines TRBV12-3 or TRBV12-4 with TRBJ2-5, with D perhaps matching TRBD1 or TRBD2 (7 bases each). V gave up 6 bases and J gave up 6 bases, with 17 bases separating them. The CDR3 totals 14 residues.

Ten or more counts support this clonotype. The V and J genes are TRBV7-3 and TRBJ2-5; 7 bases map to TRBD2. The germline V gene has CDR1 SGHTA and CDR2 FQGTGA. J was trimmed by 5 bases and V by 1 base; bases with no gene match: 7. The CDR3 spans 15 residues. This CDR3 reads CASSLNGGSMETQYF. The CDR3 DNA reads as TGTGCCAGCAGCTTAAATGGCGGGAGTATGGAGACCCAGTACTTC.

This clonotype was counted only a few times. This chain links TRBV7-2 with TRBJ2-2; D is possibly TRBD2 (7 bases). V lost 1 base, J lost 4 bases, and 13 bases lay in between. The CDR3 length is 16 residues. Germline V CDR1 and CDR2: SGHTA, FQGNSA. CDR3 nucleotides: TGTGCCAGCAGCTTAGTCGGGGGAGGGGGCACCGGGGAGCTGTTTTTT. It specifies CASSLVGGGGTGELFF.

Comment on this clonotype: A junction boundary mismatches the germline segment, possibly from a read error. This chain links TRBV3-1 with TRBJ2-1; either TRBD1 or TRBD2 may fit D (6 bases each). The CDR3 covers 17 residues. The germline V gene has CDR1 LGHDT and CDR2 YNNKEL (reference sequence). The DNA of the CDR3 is TGTGCCAGCAGCCCCCATAGGGGGGACCTCTCCTACAATGAGCAGTCCTTC. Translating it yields CASSPHRGDLSYNEQSF.

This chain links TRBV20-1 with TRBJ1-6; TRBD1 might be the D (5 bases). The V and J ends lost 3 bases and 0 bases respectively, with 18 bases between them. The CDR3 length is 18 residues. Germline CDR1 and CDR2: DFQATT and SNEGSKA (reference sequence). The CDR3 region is CSASLIRGSSSYNSPLHF. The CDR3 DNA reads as TGCAGTGCTAGTCTTATCCGGGGCTCTAGCTCCTATAATTCACCCCTCCACTTT.